This T cell receptor beta chain was sequenced for a study of human T cells and chemical hapten exposure. Whole-study context: Per-sample variation in TCR yield stemmed mainly from small pooled library volume differences.

Time point of the sample: pre-sensitization, week 0. Stated treatment: therapeutic diphenylcyclopropenone sensitization with weekly scalp DPC. TCRdb analysed the RACE reads with MiXCR anew, one entry per CDR3 protein. Of a few hundred thousand distinct CDR3 sequences detected, about 5% appear once; the ten largest clones hold over 7%. Germline values: CDR1 MNHEY, CDR2 SVGAGI. Trimming took off 2 bases at V and 0 bases at J, with 22 bases between the two ends. This CDR3 has 19 residues. This clonotype was counted at least ten times. This clonotype was obtained from a woman between 18 and 29 years old with alopecia areata. Some clones in this sample may be carry-over from other donors' samples. V usage is TRBV6-5 and J usage is TRBJ1-1, with D possibly matching TRBD1 (6 bases). Specimen: whole blood, collected in connection with sensitization to the hapten diphenylcyclopropenone (DPC). The CDR3 here is CASSYRGGFDRNVNTEAFF. The CDR3 DNA reads TGTGCCAGCAGTTACCGCGGGGGGTTTGACAGGAATGTGAACACTGAAGCTTTCTTT.